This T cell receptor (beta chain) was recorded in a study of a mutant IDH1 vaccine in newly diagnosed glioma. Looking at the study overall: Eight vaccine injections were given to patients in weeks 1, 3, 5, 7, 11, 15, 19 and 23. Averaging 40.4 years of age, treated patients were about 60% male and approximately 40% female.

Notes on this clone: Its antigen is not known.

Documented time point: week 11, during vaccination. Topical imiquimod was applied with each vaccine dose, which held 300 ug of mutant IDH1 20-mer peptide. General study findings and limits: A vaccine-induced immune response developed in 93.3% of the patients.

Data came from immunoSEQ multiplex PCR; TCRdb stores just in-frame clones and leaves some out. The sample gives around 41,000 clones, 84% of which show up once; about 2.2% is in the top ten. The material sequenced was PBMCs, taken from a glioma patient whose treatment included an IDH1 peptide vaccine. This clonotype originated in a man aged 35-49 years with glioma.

The CDR3 reads CASSMPPNEQFF. The CDR3 DNA follows: TGTGCCAGTAGTATGCCCCCCAATGAGCAGTTCTTC. This chain connects TRBV19 to TRBJ2-1; D unresolved. V was trimmed by 3 bases and J by 6 bases, leaving 6 bases between them. Germline lookup yields CDR1 LNHDA and CDR2 SQIVND (reference sequence). The CDR3 runs to 12 residues.